Below, 32 T cell receptor beta chains from the same sample are listed, as sequenced in a study of sequential checkpoint blockade in melanoma. Data came from immunoSEQ multiplex PCR; TCRdb stores just in-frame clones and leaves some out. There are around 3,500 clones in the sample; under 25% occur only once, and 16% lies in the top ten. The treatment: randomized to nivolumab then ipilimumab (arm A) or the reverse (arm B). Sample: tumor tissue (inferred from file names), taken from a patient given nivolumab and ipilimumab in sequence. The receptors stem from a human donor with melanoma.

This clone occurred a few times. The chain has TRBV9 and TRBJ1-2; tentative D call: TRBD1 (5 bases). The V gene lost 10 bases and the J gene lost 6 bases, with 19 bases spanning the gap. The CDR3 length is 13 residues. Germline V gives CDR1 SGDLS, CDR2 YYNGEE. CDR3 loop: CASNARRGDGYTF. In nucleotides, the CDR3 is TGTGCCTCTAACGCAAGGCGAGGGGATGGCTACACCTTC. The whole variable domain, filled in from reference TRBV9 and TRBJ1-2, reads DSGVTQTPKHLITATGQRVTLRCSPRSGDLSVYWYQQSLDQGLQFLIQYYNGEERAKGNILERFSAQQFPDLHSELNLSSLELGDSALYFCASNARRGDGYTFGSGTRLTVV.

This clone is categorized as medium-sized (0.01 to 0.1%). CDR3 sequence reads: CASSITGGNTEAFF. The CDR3 DNA is TGTGCCAGCAGTATTACAGGGGGGAACACTGAAGCTTTCTTT. The chain carries TRBV6-8 and TRBJ1-1; 8 nucleotides match TRBD1. The CDR3 has 14 amino acids. V dropped 5 bases and J dropped 1; count of bases not matched to a gene: 3. Germline CDR1 reads MNHGY; CDR2 reads SAAAGT.

This clone was counted ten times or more. This rearrangement joins TRBV11-3 to TRBJ2-3; possibly TRBD2 for D (6 bases). This CDR3 has 16 residues. CDR1 is SGHNT and CDR2 is YENEEA in the germline V gene. The V end lost 3 bases, the J end lost 2 bases, and 15 bases lay between the germline ends. DNA for the CDR3: TGTGCCAGCAGCTTGGGGCGGCGGGAATACACAGATACGCAGTATTTT. Translated, it gives CASSLGRREYTDTQYF.

The gene calls are TRBV7-8 and TRBJ2-7, with 7 bases aligning to TRBD1. V gave up 1 base and J gave up 3 bases; unmatched junction bases: 6. CDR1 SGHVS and CDR2 FQNEAQ come from the germline V gene. This CDR3 is built from 15 residues. The CDR3 loop is CASSLVTTGDYEQYF. DNA of the CDR3: TGTGCCAGCAGCTTAGTTACTACAGGGGACTACGAGCAGTACTTC.

This clone occurred a few times. The chain combines TRBV6-8 with TRBJ2-7; 9 nucleotides align to TRBD1. This CDR3 contains 15 residues. The ends lost 0 bases at V and 3 bases at J; junction bases unmatched: 3. Germline-derived CDR1 and CDR2 are MNHGY and SAAAGT. This CDR3 is CASSYSDRGVYEQYF. The CDR3 coding sequence is TGTGCCAGCAGTTACTCGGACAGGGGAGTCTACGAGCAGTACTTC.

This clone is large within its sample. The same CDR3 is also encoded by other DNA sequences in this sample. The chain joins TRBV11-3 to TRBJ2-6, with D perhaps TRBD1 or TRBD2 (5 bases each). The germline V gene has CDR1 SGHNT and CDR2 YENEEA. This CDR3 has 14 amino acids. V was clipped by 3 bases and J by 2 bases, with 5 bases between them. For the CDR3, the DNA is TGTGCCAGCAGCTTGGGGGCTGGGGCCAACGTCCTGACTTTC. It translates to CASSLGAGANVLTF.

In its sample, this clone is medium-sized. V is TRBV6-8 and J is TRBJ2-2, with TRBD1 matching 9 bases. This CDR3 comprises 14 residues. J lost 7 bases, V lost 5 bases, and 5 bases had no gene match. Germline V CDR1 and CDR2: MNHGY, SAAAGT. The CDR3 spells CASSDDRGSGELFF. In DNA form, the CDR3 reads TGTGCCAGCAGTGATGACAGGGGGAGCGGGGAGCTGTTTTTT.

This sequence joins TRBV11-3 and TRBJ1-2, with 8 bases identical to TRBD1. The ends lost 5 bases at V and 7 bases at J; junction bases unmatched: 15. Germline V gene sequence: CDR1 SGHNT, CDR2 YENEEA. The CDR3 sequence is 16 residues long. The CDR3 DNA follows: TGTGCCAGCAGCCGCGGACTGACAGGGGTATATGGTGGCTACACCTTC. It yields the protein CASSRGLTGVYGGYTF. The full variable domain, with the rest looked up from reference TRBV11-3 and TRBJ1-2, is EAGVVQSPRYKIIEKKQPVAFWCNPISGHNTLYWYLQNLGQGPELLIRYENEEAVDDSQLPKDRFSAERLKGVDSTLKIQPAELGDSAVYLCASSRGLTGVYGGYTFGSGTRLTVV.

The rearrangement uses TRBV18 and TRBJ1-1; D unresolved. V was cut by 3 bases and J by 6 bases, with 11 bases left in between. CDR3 length: 13 amino acids. Germline V lookup: CDR1 KGHSH, CDR2 LQKENI. The CDR3 DNA reads as TGTGCCAGCTCACCGGTATTGGACGCTGAAGCTTTCTTT. Amino acids: CASSPVLDAEAFF.

This chain links TRBV19 with TRBJ1-5, with D unclear. With 1 base removed from V and 11 bases from J, the gap between germline ends came to 12 bases. CDR1 and CDR2 from the germline V gene are LNHDA and SQIVND (reference sequence). This CDR3 has 13 amino acids. The CDR3 is CASSIAPRGAQHF. CDR3 bases: TGTGCCAGTAGTATAGCCCCCCGCGGAGCCCAGCATTTT.

V is TRBV11-3 and J is TRBJ1-4; TRBD1 matches at 9 bases. Germline V gene lookup returns CDR1 SGHNT and CDR2 YENEEA. The CDR3 is 14 amino acids. J was trimmed by 7 bases and V by 3 bases; bases with no gene match: 3. The CDR3 nucleotides are TGTGCCAGCAGCTTGACAGGGGGGACTGAAAAACTGTTTTTT. The encoded protein is CASSLTGGTEKLFF.

The chain is built from TRBV11-3 and TRBJ2-1, with D perhaps matching TRBD1 or TRBD2 (6 bases each). The ends were cut back, 8 bases at V and 8 bases at J, with 25 bases in the middle. Germline CDR1 SGHNT, CDR2 YENEEA. This CDR3 has 16 residues. CDR3 sequence (DNA): TGTGCCAGCGGTTTTCCCTTCTGGAGAGGGGGGTATGAGCAGTTCTTC. Amino acids: CASGFPFWRGGYEQFF.

The rearrangement links TRBV19 to TRBJ2-3; 10 bases are shared with TRBD2. CDR3 size: 17 residues. Per germline, CDR1 LNHDA and CDR2 SQIVND (reference sequence). Trimming cost V 3 bases and J 2 bases; bases outside gene matches: 8. As DNA, the CDR3 is TGTGCCAGTAGTATCGGCAGCGGGGGGGCCGACACAGATACGCAGTATTTT. Amino acids: CASSIGSGGADTDTQYF.

By frequency in the sample, this clone is large. The J gene is TRBJ1-1, the V gene TRBV14; D uncertain. CDR1 SGHDN and CDR2 FVKESK come from the germline V gene. V was shortened by 0 bases and J by 4 bases, with 6 bases between the two germline ends. The CDR3 length is 13 residues. The CDR3 loop reads CASSQEAFTEAFF. For the CDR3, the DNA is TGTGCCAGCAGCCAAGAGGCGTTCACTGAAGCTTTCTTT.

This clone was seen more than once but under ten times. The chain employs TRBV4-1 and TRBJ1-5, with D possibly being TRBD1 (5 bases). This CDR3 region has 15 residues. The V gene lost 3 bases and the J gene lost 6 bases, with 15 bases spanning the gap. Germline lookup yields CDR1 MGHRA and CDR2 YSYEKL. The CDR3 loop reads CASSQSSRGGQPQHF. In DNA form, the CDR3 reads TGCGCCAGCAGCCAGAGTTCGAGGGGAGGTCAGCCCCAGCATTTT.

Only a few counts were recorded for this clone. V is TRBV11-3 and J is TRBJ2-5; a possible D gene is TRBD2 (6 bases). This CDR3 is built from 17 residues. The germline CDR1 and CDR2 sequences are SGHNT and YENEEA. V lost 1 base and J 0 bases, leaving 15 bases between the germline ends. The CDR3 sequence: CASSLGQQRVYQETQYF. The DNA of the CDR3 is TGTGCCAGCAGCTTAGGGCAACAGCGGGTGTACCAAGAGACCCAGTACTTC.

This chain links TRBV6-7 with TRBJ2-3; 7 nucleotides agree with TRBD1. TRBV6-7 has ORF status, its function being uncertain. The CDR3 spans 18 residues. J gave up 3 bases and V 5 bases, and 17 bases lay outside the gene matches. The CDR3 spells CASSEAHSGTVRTDTQYF. The CDR3 DNA follows: TGTGCCAGCAGTGAAGCTCACTCCGGGACAGTTAGGACAGATACGCAGTATTTT.

This clone ranks as medium-sized. The chain carries TRBV18 and TRBJ1-1; 7 nucleotides align to TRBD1. V gave up 3 bases and J gave up 5 bases; unmatched junction bases: 6. Germline V gene sequence: CDR1 KGHSH, CDR2 LQKENI. CDR3 length: 14 residues. CDR3 in DNA: TGTGCCAGCTCACCGGACAGGAAGGGAACTGAAGCTTTCTTT. Translated, it gives CASSPDRKGTEAFF.

This chain links TRBV5-1 with TRBJ1-4; tentatively, D is TRBD1 (5 bases). The CDR3 runs 15 residues. V dropped 4 bases and J dropped 3 bases, with 13 bases sitting between them. CDR1 is SGHRS, CDR2 YFSETQ, per germline. The CDR3 reads CASSVIGTANEKLFF. For the CDR3, the DNA is TGCGCCAGCAGCGTGATCGGGACGGCTAATGAAAAACTGTTTTTT. Full variable domain (outside the CDR3, taken from reference TRBV5-1 and TRBJ1-4): KAGVTQTPRYLIKTRGQQVTLSCSPISGHRSVSWYQQTPGQGLQFLFEYFSETQRNKGNFPGRFSGRQFSNSRSEMNVSTLELGDSALYLCASSVIGTANEKLFFGSGTQLSVL.

This rearrangement joins TRBV19 to TRBJ2-5; 8 bases line up with TRBD2. This CDR3 is built from 15 residues. The germline V gene encodes CDR1 LNHDA and CDR2 SQIVND (reference sequence). V gave up 3 bases and J gave up 4 bases; unmatched junction bases: 7. CDR3 DNA: TGTGCCAGTAGTATCAACGGGGGGGCCATAGAGACCCAGTACTTC. As protein: CASSINGGAIETQYF.

This clone turned up a few times. A read error may produce the germline difference seen at one junction end. The V and J genes are TRBV6-8 and TRBJ2-1, with D hard to call. Germline V gene sequence: CDR1 MNHGY, CDR2 SAAAGT. The CDR3 loop spans 16 amino acids. The CDR3 loop reads CASSDSVGSSSNEQFF. The CDR3 nucleotides are TGTGCCAGCAGTGACTCGGTAGGGTCCAGCAGCAATGAGCAGTTCTTC.

The chain is built from TRBV6-8 and TRBJ1-6; D is unclear. The CDR3 spans 14 residues. In germline, CDR1 is MNHGY, CDR2 SAAAGT. The ends were cut back, 7 bases at V and 6 bases at J, with 13 bases in the middle. CDR3: CASIEGNPNSPLHF. The CDR3 region has the DNA TGTGCCAGCATTGAGGGTAATCCTAATTCACCCCTCCACTTT.

J is TRBJ1-1 and V is TRBV29-1, with 7 bases that match TRBD1. Trimming cost V 7 bases and J 4 bases; bases outside gene matches: 9. Germline V gene sequence: CDR1 SQVTM, CDR2 ANQGSEA. This CDR3 contains 13 residues. The CDR3 nucleotides read TGCAGCGCCCTGACAGGGAGAGGCACTGAAGCTTTCTTT. Translated: CSALTGRGTEAFF.

The chain carries TRBV19 and TRBJ1-6; unclear D gene. CDR1 is LNHDA and CDR2 is SQIVND in the germline V gene (reference sequence). This CDR3 comprises 16 residues. The V gene lost 2 bases and the J gene lost 7 bases, with 15 bases spanning the gap. The CDR3 region is CASSIRRVSGNSPLHF. The CDR3 coding sequence is TGTGCCAGTAGTATACGGCGGGTCTCGGGGAATTCACCCCTCCACTTT.

This sequence joins TRBV30 and TRBJ2-7; D is possibly TRBD1 (5 bases). Germline CDR1 and CDR2: GTSNPN and SVGIG (reference sequence). Trimming took 0 bases from V and 3 from J, leaving 12 bases between them. The CDR3 runs 14 residues. CDR3 bases: TGTGCCTGGAGTGTACTGCGCCAGGGCTACGAGCAGTACTTC. This translates into CAWSVLRQGYEQYF.

CDR3 sequence reads: CASSPGWGTEAFF. The CDR3 DNA follows: TGTGCCAGTAGCCCGGGCTGGGGCACTGAAGCTTTCTTT. The chain combines TRBV19 with TRBJ1-1; the D is unclear. The CDR3 is 13 residues long. V was cut by 6 bases and J by 4 bases, with 12 bases left in between. CDR1 and CDR2 (germline): LNHDA, SQIVND (reference sequence).

In this sample, this clone turned up a few times. The chain uses TRBV11-3 and TRBJ2-5; TRBD2 matches at 12 bases. Trimming took 5 bases from V and 1 from J; bases not matched to a gene: 8. Germline V gives CDR1 SGHNT, CDR2 YENEEA. This CDR3 has 17 amino acids. CDR3 loop: CASSAGWTSGAQETQYF. DNA for the CDR3: TGTGCCAGCAGCGCAGGATGGACTAGCGGGGCCCAAGAGACCCAGTACTTC.

Sample share makes this clone medium-sized. The rearrangement uses TRBV25-1 and TRBJ1-2; possible D gene TRBD1, 6 bases. This CDR3 is 13 amino acids long. V dropped 4 bases and J dropped 4 bases, with 10 bases sitting between them. Germline CDR1 is MGHDK and CDR2 is SYGVNS. CDR3 DNA sequence: TGTGCCAGCAGTGGCGGGGGGCCCTATGGCTACACCTTC. It specifies CASSGGGPYGYTF.

The chain has TRBV19 and TRBJ2-7, with D unresolved. The V and J ends lost 5 bases and 5 bases respectively, with 10 bases between them. The CDR3 is made up of 12 amino acids. CDR1 is LNHDA, CDR2 SQIVND, per germline (reference sequence). CDR3 in amino acids: CASSLGRDEQYF. In DNA, the CDR3 is TGTGCCAGTAGTCTGGGAAGGGACGAGCAGTACTTC.

The chain uses TRBV19 and TRBJ1-4, with D perhaps TRBD1 (5 bases). The V end was cut by 3 bases, the J end by 6 bases, with 8 bases between. The CDR3 consists of 13 residues. Per germline, CDR1 LNHDA and CDR2 SQIVND (reference sequence). The CDR3 is CASSIGGDEKLFF. CDR3 coding DNA: TGTGCCAGTAGTATCGGGGGGGATGAAAAACTGTTTTTT.

The chain combines TRBV30 with TRBJ2-7, with D possibly being TRBD2 (5 bases). CDR1 is GTSNPN and CDR2 is SVGIG in the germline V gene (reference sequence). The CDR3 sequence is 11 residues long. Trimming cost V 2 bases and J 5 bases, with 7 bases left between them. CDR3: CAWSSGHEQYF. In DNA, the CDR3 is TGTGCCTGGAGTAGCGGCCACGAGCAGTACTTC.

This clone has more than one count but fewer than ten. The chain carries TRBV11-3 and TRBJ2-2; perhaps TRBD2 as D (5 bases). The CDR3 contains 15 residues. Germline V gene data show CDR1 as SGHNT and CDR2 as YENEEA. Trimming shortened V by 5 bases and J by 1 base, and 11 bases separated the two germline ends. The CDR3: CASSQGGLNTGELFF. In nucleotides, the CDR3 is TGTGCCAGCAGCCAAGGCGGGTTGAACACCGGGGAGCTGTTTTTT.